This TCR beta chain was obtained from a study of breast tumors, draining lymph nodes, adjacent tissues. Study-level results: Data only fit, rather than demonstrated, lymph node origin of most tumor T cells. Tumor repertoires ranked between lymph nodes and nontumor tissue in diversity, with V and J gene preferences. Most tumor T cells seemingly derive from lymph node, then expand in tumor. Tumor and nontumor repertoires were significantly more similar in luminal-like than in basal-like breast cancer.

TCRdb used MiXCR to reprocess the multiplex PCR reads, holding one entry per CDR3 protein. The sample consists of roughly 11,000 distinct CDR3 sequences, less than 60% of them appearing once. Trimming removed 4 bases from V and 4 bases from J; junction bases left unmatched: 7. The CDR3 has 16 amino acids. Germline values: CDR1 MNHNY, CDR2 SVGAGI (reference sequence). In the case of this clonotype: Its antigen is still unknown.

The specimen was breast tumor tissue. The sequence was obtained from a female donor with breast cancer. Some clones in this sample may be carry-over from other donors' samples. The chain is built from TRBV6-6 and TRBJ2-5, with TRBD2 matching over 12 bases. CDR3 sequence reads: CASSSRTSGAGETQYF. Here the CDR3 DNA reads TGTGCCAGCAGTTCCAGGACTAGCGGGGCCGGAGAGACCCAGTACTTC.